This T cell receptor (beta chain) was sequenced for a study of cytomegalovirus exposure and HLA in healthy donors. Both 60 Vbeta primers and 13 Jbeta primers went into the PCR. Clones were read by immunoSEQ multiplex PCR, and TCRdb kept only the in-frame ones, dropping some. Here the sample spans around 64,000 clones, roughly two thirds being singletons. In this sample, this clone turned up a few times. Its antigen is not known. Findings of the study overall: When a later analysis compared HLA-associated TCR beta chains with equally common others, the HLA-associated chains turned out to be more clonally expanded and to have lower generation probabilities.

CDR1 and CDR2 (germline): SGHKS, YYEKEE (reference sequence). The CDR3 extends over 18 amino acids. Germline trimming cut 2 bases from V and 2 bases from J; bases unmatched to any gene: 6. The chain combines TRBV5-5 with TRBJ2-1; TRBD2 aligns across 14 bases. The receptor's source is a woman in her forties or fifties in good health and CMV-seronegative. Input material: PBMCs. The CDR3 sequence: CASSFGTSGRRTYNEQFF. The CDR3 DNA sequence: TGTGCCAGCAGCTTCGGGACTAGCGGGAGAAGAACCTACAATGAGCAGTTCTTC.